This T cell receptor beta chain was identified in a study of T cell repertoires in cytomegalovirus infection. Study at large: It can be stated that public TCR beta signatures indicated CMV infection as well as a matching HLA type.

This clonotype was counted at least ten times. Antigen specificity is unknown. Germline values: CDR1 SGHTA, CDR2 FQGNSA. V shed 5 bases, J shed 2 bases, and the junction held 5 bases outside the gene matches. This CDR3 region has 15 residues. Study results and limitations: The study identified carriers of CMV plus the relevant HLA from cumulative public TCR beta family frequency. In two of eight donors, the top clonotype was HLA-C-restricted CMV-specific.

TCRdb itself ran the reads through MiXCR, one entry per CDR3 protein. The profile shows approximately 750,000 distinct CDR3 sequences, approximately 40% of them singletons. The sequenced sample consisted of PBMCs. The sequence was collected from a human donor in good health (CMV status not recorded). Some clones in this sample may be carry-over from other donors' samples. This rearrangement joins TRBV7-2 to TRBJ2-7; the match to TRBD1 covers 11 bases. The DNA for the CDR3 is TGTGCCAGCAGCCTCCGGGACAGGGGGACCTACGAGCAGTACTTC. Encoded protein: CASSLRDRGTYEQYF.